The rows below give T cell receptor beta chains drawn from one sample of a study of T-cell memory formation after mild COVID-19. TCRdb analysed the 5' RACE reads with MiXCR anew, one entry per CDR3 protein. The table includes approximately 340,000 distinct CDR3 sequences, around a sixth detected once. The sequencing sample was made of PBMCs or a T cell subset sorted from them (not recorded which). The source of these receptors is a man younger than 35 who had mild COVID-19 (a few samples of this study predate the infection). Cell type and time point are not known. The CDR3 runs from the conserved cysteine through the conserved F or W. A D gene is named only where the DNA matches it firmly. Clone size is shown for a subset of rows, as once, few, many or a class of expanded clone.

V	size	J	D	CDR3	DNA
TRBV19	few	TRBJ2-1	NA	CASSIGNRDEQFF	TGTGCCAGTAGTATAGGGAACAGGGATGAGCAGTTCTTC
TRBV20-1	few	TRBJ1-1	NA	CSALRDTNTEAFF	TGCAGTGCTCTCCGGGACACGAACACTGAAGCTTTCTTT
TRBV19	few	TRBJ2-7	NA	CASSLQGMSYEQYF	TGTGCCAGTAGTCTTCAGGGTATGTCCTACGAGCAGTACTTC
TRBV20-1	NA	TRBJ2-5	NA	CSASPASSYQETQYF	TGCAGTGCTAGTCCGGCCTCATCGTACCAAGAGACCCAGTACTTC
TRBV6-5	many	TRBJ1-6	NA	CASRSYNSPLHF	TGTGCCAGCCGCAGTTATAATTCACCCCTCCACTTT
TRBV7-6	few	TRBJ2-5	TRBD2	CASSLSPSGGETQYF	TGTGCCAGCAGCTTATCGCCTAGCGGGGGGGAGACCCAGTACTTC
TRBV4-3	NA	TRBJ2-2	NA	CASSQDSGRGLNTGELFF	TGCGCCAGCAGCCAAGACTCAGGGCGGGGATTGAACACCGGGGAGCTGTTTTTT
TRBV5-1	many	TRBJ2-3	TRBD2	CASNLRGGGATDTQYF	TGCGCCAGCAACCTTAGAGGCGGGGGGGCCACAGATACGCAGTATTTT
TRBV29-1	few	TRBJ2-1	NA	CSVGNGLLYNEQFF	TGCAGCGTTGGGAACGGACTCCTCTACAATGAGCAGTTCTTC
TRBV27	few	TRBJ1-1	NA	CASRPKGVREAFF	TGTGCCAGCAGGCCGAAAGGGGTCCGCGAAGCTTTCTTT
TRBV3-1	NA	TRBJ2-5	NA	CASSKQVKQETQYF	TGTGCCAGCAGCAAGCAGGTCAAACAAGAGACCCAGTACTTC
TRBV10-2	many	TRBJ2-5	NA	CASIEGETQYF	TGCGCCAGCATCGAGGGCGAGACCCAGTACTTC
TRBV2	NA	TRBJ2-7	TRBD1	CASSKTGAEYEQYF	TGTGCCAGCAGCAAGACAGGGGCAGAATACGAGCAGTACTTC
TRBV4-1	NA	TRBJ2-4	NA	CASSQGNLAKNIQYF	TGCGCCAGCAGCCAAGGAAATCTAGCCAAAAACATTCAGTACTTC
TRBV12-3/TRBV12-4	few	TRBJ1-5	NA	CASSNRAPNQPQHF	TGTGCCAGCAGCAACAGGGCCCCCAATCAGCCCCAGCATTTT
TRBV19	NA	TRBJ1-3	NA	CATSTALLGNTIYF	TGTGCCACTTCGACAGCCCTTTTGGGAAACACCATATATTTT
TRBV20-1	NA	TRBJ2-4	NA	CSARSLTTGEVQYF	TGCAGTGCTAGAAGTCTGACAACCGGGGAGGTTCAGTACTTC